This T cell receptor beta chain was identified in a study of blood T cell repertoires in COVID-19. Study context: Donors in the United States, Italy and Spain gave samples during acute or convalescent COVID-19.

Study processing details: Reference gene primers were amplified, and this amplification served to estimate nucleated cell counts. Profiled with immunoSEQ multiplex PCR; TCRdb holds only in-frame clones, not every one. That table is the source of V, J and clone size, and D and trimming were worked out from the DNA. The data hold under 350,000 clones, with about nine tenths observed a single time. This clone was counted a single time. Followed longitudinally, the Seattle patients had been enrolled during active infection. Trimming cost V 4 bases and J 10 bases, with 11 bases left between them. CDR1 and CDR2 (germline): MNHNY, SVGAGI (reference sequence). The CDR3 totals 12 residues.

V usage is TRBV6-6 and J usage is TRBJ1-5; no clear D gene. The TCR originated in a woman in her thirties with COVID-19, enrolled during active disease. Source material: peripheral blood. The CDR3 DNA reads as TGTGCCAGCAGTTTGGCGGCCACACCCCAGCATTTT. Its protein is CASSLAATPQHF.